Below, one TCR beta chain is given with its context. The CDR3 is 13 residues long. Trimming cost V 5 bases and J 5 bases; bases outside gene matches: 6. CDR1 and CDR2 from the germline V gene are SQVTM and ANQGSEA. The entry originates in a study of T cell changes during pregnancy in multiple sclerosis. The assay was immunoSEQ multiplex PCR, and TCRdb's table has in-frame clones only and misses some. In the table there are 55,000 to 75,000 clones, roughly nine tenths of which are singletons. Sequenced material: peripheral blood, taken in the third trimester of pregnancy. This TCR was recovered from a female donor in good health, enrolled as a control in a pregnancy study. The chain links TRBV29-1 to TRBJ2-3, with TRBD1 identical over 8 bases. Here the CDR3 DNA reads TGCAGCGTTAGCAGGGGGCGGTTAGATACGCAGTATTTT. As protein: CSVSRGRLDTQYF.